The 28 T cell receptor beta chains presented below share a single source sample, sequenced in a study of spatial heterogeneity in lung cancer. Time point indicated: blood at routine non-recurrence follow-up after resection. Unsorted whole RNA samples from tumor, nontumor lung or frozen PBMC were sequenced. Via MiXCR, TCRdb re-called the 5' RACE reads, giving one row per CDR3 protein. The top ten clones hold 22% of a sample with roughly 26,000 distinct CDR3 sequences, about 6.3% of them seen once. Here the sequenced sample was PBMCs, taken at follow-up. Receptor source: a male donor with early-stage non-small cell lung cancer.

This clonotype was counted many times. The chain uses TRBV2 and TRBJ2-4; 9 nucleotides line up with TRBD1. There are 16 residues in the CDR3. The J segment lost 0 bases and the V segment lost 6 bases, leaving 6 bases of the junction unmatched. CDR1 and CDR2 from the germline V gene are SNHLY and FYNNEI. CDR3 sequence reads: CASSPQGARAKNIQYF. CDR3 sequence (DNA): TGTGCCAGCAGCCCACAGGGGGCGCGAGCCAAAAACATTCAGTACTTC.

In its sample, this clonotype was seen many times. This chain links TRBV6-5 with TRBJ1-1; 9 nucleotides agree with TRBD1. The junction had 10 bases not matched to a gene; V was cut back by 5 bases and J by 3 bases. This CDR3 is 16 amino acids long. CDR1 MNHEY and CDR2 SVGAGI come from the germline V gene. The CDR3 sequence is CASSLQGAERYTEAFF. DNA for the CDR3: TGTGCCAGCAGTCTACAGGGGGCCGAGAGGTACACTGAAGCTTTCTTT.

This clonotype was counted at least ten times. This chain links TRBV29-1 with TRBJ2-7; D remains unclear. V was shortened by 6 bases and J by 1 base, with 7 bases between the two germline ends. The CDR3 is made up of 11 amino acids. Germline V CDR1 and CDR2: SQVTM, ANQGSEA. CDR3 DNA: TGCAGCGTAGACGGTTCCTACGAGCAGTACTTC. Its protein product is CSVDGSYEQYF.

In its sample, this clonotype was seen a few times. J is TRBJ1-1 and V is TRBV7-9; D is ambiguous. V was shortened by 0 bases and J by 4 bases, with 15 bases between the two germline ends. The CDR3 loop spans 16 amino acids. Per germline, CDR1 SEHNR and CDR2 FQNEAQ (reference sequence). The CDR3 coding sequence is TGTGCCAGCAGCTTAGCTGTTGGGGTGGAGACCACTGAAGCTTTCTTT. Protein sequence: CASSLAVGVETTEAFF.

This clonotype has a count of ten or more. The chain couples TRBV13 to TRBJ2-3; the match to TRBD1 covers 7 bases. Losses at the gene ends were 2 bases for V and 1 base for J; bases not matched to a gene: 3. The CDR3 totals 15 residues. Germline CDR1 is PRHDT and CDR2 is FYEKMQ (reference sequence). CDR3 coding DNA: TGTGCCAGCAGCTTAAGGGGGCCGGGCACAGATACGCAGTATTTT. Translated: CASSLRGPGTDTQYF.

This clonotype came up many times. J is TRBJ2-5 and V is TRBV5-1; 11 nucleotides align to TRBD2. J gave up 5 bases and V 4 bases, and 19 bases lay outside the gene matches. The length of the CDR3 is 19 residues. Germline V gives CDR1 SGHRS, CDR2 YFSETQ. In DNA form, the CDR3 reads TGCGCCAGCAGCCCCAGCACTAGCGGGGGAGCTATGGAAAGGGAGACCCAGTACTTC. The encoded protein is CASSPSTSGGAMERETQYF.

This clonotype was found a few times. This sequence joins TRBV7-2 and TRBJ2-5; 7 bases align to TRBD1. This CDR3 comprises 14 residues. The junction had 8 bases not matched to a gene; V was cut back by 5 bases and J by 5 bases. Germline CDR1 and CDR2: SGHTA and FQGNSA. CDR3 sequence reads: CASSLGQATETQYF. The CDR3 DNA sequence: TGTGCCAGCAGCCTAGGACAGGCAACTGAGACCCAGTACTTC.

In its sample, this clonotype was seen a few times. This sequence joins TRBV15 and TRBJ2-1; D remains unclear. The CDR3 length is 15 residues. The germline V and J ends were trimmed by 5 bases and 3 bases, with 14 bases remaining between them. From germline, CDR1 is LNHNV and CDR2 YYDKDF (reference sequence). The CDR3 region is CATSDDIGFYNEQFF. Here the CDR3 DNA reads TGTGCCACCAGCGATGATATTGGGTTCTACAATGAGCAGTTCTTC.

This clonotype has a count of ten or more. This chain links TRBV9 with TRBJ1-2; D gene unclear. Germline-derived CDR1 and CDR2 are SGDLS and YYNGEE. The CDR3 consists of 16 residues. V dropped 5 bases and J dropped 0 bases, with 17 bases sitting between them. DNA for the CDR3: TGTGCCAGCAGTCCCATGGGCAGCCTCGCTAACTATGGCTACACCTTC. This gives the protein CASSPMGSLANYGYTF.

The V call is TRBV20-1, the J call TRBJ2-1; D remains ambiguous. Germline loops: CDR1 DFQATT, CDR2 SNEGSKA (reference sequence). V dropped 1 base and J dropped 9 bases, with 13 bases sitting between them. The CDR3 runs to 13 residues. The CDR3 spells CSARGLGSGEQFF. The CDR3 coding sequence is TGCAGTGCTAGAGGCCTCGGGTCGGGTGAGCAGTTCTTC.

The chain employs TRBV7-2 and TRBJ2-5; D unresolved. Germline V gene data show CDR1 as SGHTA and CDR2 as FQGNSA. The CDR3 runs to 15 residues. V lost 5 bases and J 2 bases, leaving 15 bases between the germline ends. CDR3 in DNA: TGTGCCAGCAGCCCCCGAGTGGCCGGGCAAGAGACCCAGTACTTC. Its protein is CASSPRVAGQETQYF.

Ten or more counts support this clonotype. The chain recombines TRBV20-1 with TRBJ1-3; no clear D gene. The CDR3 runs to 13 residues. CDR1 DFQATT and CDR2 SNEGSKA come from the germline V gene (reference sequence). V was trimmed by 6 bases and J by 4 bases, leaving 13 bases between them. The CDR3 region is CSAKHSPGNTIYF. The CDR3 DNA follows: TGCAGTGCAAAACACTCTCCGGGAAACACCATATATTTT.

The V and J genes are TRBV29-1 and TRBJ2-1, with D possibly being TRBD1 (6 bases). The germline CDR1 and CDR2 sequences are SQVTM and ANQGSEA. Trimming pared 6 bases from V and 4 bases from J, leaving 7 bases between. This CDR3 contains 11 residues. The CDR3 reads CSVDSYNEQFF. The CDR3 DNA is TGCAGCGTGGACAGTTACAATGAGCAGTTCTTC.

In its sample, this clonotype was seen many times. The rearrangement uses TRBV4-3 and TRBJ2-7, with 7 bases aligning to TRBD2. CDR3 length equals 15 residues. V dropped 0 bases and J dropped 3; count of bases not matched to a gene: 5. Germline CDR1 and CDR2: LGHNA and YSLEER. The CDR3 loop is CASSQEGEGFYEQYF. The CDR3 coding sequence is TGCGCCAGCAGCCAAGAAGGGGAGGGATTCTACGAGCAGTACTTC.

At least ten counts were recorded for this clonotype. V gene TRBV14 combines with J gene TRBJ1-5; 7 nucleotides align to TRBD1. The CDR3 length is 15 residues. Germline CDR1 SGHDN, CDR2 FVKESK. The V and J ends lost 4 bases and 3 bases, in that order; junction bases with no gene match: 6. The CDR3 region is CASSPGGGYNQPQHF. CDR3 coding DNA: TGTGCCAGCAGCCCAGGGGGGGGCTACAATCAGCCCCAGCATTTT. Full variable domain (rest looked up from reference TRBV14 and TRBJ1-5): EAGVTQFPSHSVIEKGQTVTLRCDPISGHDNLYWYRRVMGKEIKFLLHFVKESKQDESGMPNNRFLAERTGGTYSTLKVQPAELEDSGVYFCASSPGGGYNQPQHFGDGTRLSIL.

This clonotype was observed many times. The chain couples TRBV10-3 to TRBJ1-1; D is unresolved. Germline V gene lookup returns CDR1 ENHRY and CDR2 SYGVKD. V was cut by 2 bases and J by 3 bases, with 10 bases left in between. CDR3 length: 14 residues. CDR3 in amino acids: CAISEGDEYTEAFF. The CDR3 DNA sequence: TGTGCCATCAGTGAGGGGGATGAGTACACTGAAGCTTTCTTT.

This clonotype was counted at least ten times. The V and J genes are TRBV23-1 and TRBJ2-7; tentative D call: TRBD1 (6 bases). TRBV23-1 counts as an open reading frame of uncertain function. This CDR3 spans 9 amino acids. The CDR3 DNA reads TGCGCCAGCCAACAGGGCCCTGGCGTC. Its protein is CASQQGPGV.

In this sample, this clonotype turned up many times. This chain links TRBV29-1 with TRBJ1-1; 7 bases fit TRBD1. The junction had 8 bases not matched to a gene; V was cut back by 7 bases and J by 0 bases. The germline gives CDR1 SQVTM, CDR2 ANQGSEA. This CDR3 has 14 residues. This CDR3 reads CSARTGRMNTEAFF. CDR3 in DNA: TGCAGCGCCAGGACAGGAAGAATGAACACTGAAGCTTTCTTT.

This clonotype was picked up many times. This chain links TRBV27 with TRBJ1-1; D unresolved. CDR1 MNHEY and CDR2 SMNVEV come from the germline V gene (reference sequence). V lost 3 bases and J lost 14, with 19 bases in between. The CDR3 loop spans 13 amino acids. In nucleotides, the CDR3 is TGTGCCAGCAGTTTGGGATTAACCGGAAAAGTGTTCTTT. This encodes CASSLGLTGKVFF.

In this sample, this clonotype turned up many times. The V and J genes are TRBV4-2 and TRBJ1-2; weak D call: TRBD1 (6 bases). V lost 1 base and J lost 6, with 21 bases in between. Germline assignment: CDR1 LGHNA and CDR2 YNFKEQ. This CDR3 contains 17 residues. Here the CDR3 DNA reads TGTGCCAGCAGCCAAGCTGGGGGGGGGCGGGCCGACCATGGCTACACCTTC. It encodes CASSQAGGGRADHGYTF.

This clonotype is termed medium-sized. The chain joins TRBV25-1 to TRBJ2-7; 10 nucleotides align to TRBD1. The germline CDR1 and CDR2 sequences are MGHDK and SYGVNS. The V segment lost 3 bases and the J segment 3 bases; nucleotides outside the gene matches: 5. This CDR3 region has 15 residues. CDR3 coding DNA: TGTGCCAGCAGTGAGCCTGGACAGGGGGACTACGAGCAGTACTTC. Translating gives CASSEPGQGDYEQYF.

Only a few counts were recorded for this clonotype. This rearrangement joins TRBV20-1 to TRBJ2-1; perhaps TRBD2 as D (6 bases). Germline lookup yields CDR1 DFQATT and CDR2 SNEGSKA (reference sequence). There are 16 residues in the CDR3. Trimming left V 5 bases short and J 4 bases short, with 21 bases between. The CDR3 nucleotides read TGCAGTGCTCGATACTCGAGCGGGCCCCGGTACAATGAGCAGTTCTTC. This sequence encodes CSARYSSGPRYNEQFF.

The sample holds many counts of this clonotype. The J gene is TRBJ2-5, the V gene TRBV25-1, with D unresolved. The CDR3 loop spans 11 amino acids. Germline assignment: CDR1 MGHDK and CDR2 SYGVNS. V was pared by 4 bases and J by 3 bases, with 3 bases between. The CDR3 here is CASSAKETQYF. CDR3 nucleotides: TGTGCCAGCAGTGCGAAAGAGACCCAGTACTTC.

The chain joins TRBV20-1 to TRBJ1-3; D is ambiguous. The V end was cut by 4 bases, the J end by 4 bases, with 5 bases between. In germline, CDR1 is DFQATT, CDR2 SNEGSKA (reference sequence). The CDR3 totals 11 residues. The DNA for the CDR3 is TGCAGTGCTATCAGGGGAAACACCATATATTTT. Encoded protein: CSAIRGNTIYF.

This chain links TRBV2 with TRBJ2-5; 14 bases align to TRBD2. Germline V gene lookup returns CDR1 SNHLY and CDR2 FYNNEI. This CDR3 spans 17 amino acids. V was pared by 4 bases and J by 5 bases, with 9 bases of the junction left unmatched. In nucleotides, the CDR3 is TGTGCCAGCAGTGCCCGCCCGGGACTAGCGGGAGAGGAGACCCAGTACTTC. This translates into CASSARPGLAGEETQYF.

The chain is built from TRBV4-3 and TRBJ2-1; 10 bases agree with TRBD2. J lost 4 bases, V lost 0 bases, and 3 bases had no gene match. This CDR3 is 16 amino acids long. CDR1 is LGHNA, CDR2 YSLEER, per germline. The CDR3 region is CASSQDLAGEYNEQFF. The CDR3 coding sequence is TGCGCCAGCAGCCAAGATCTAGCGGGGGAGTACAATGAGCAGTTCTTC.

The chain carries TRBV6-5 and TRBJ2-3; TRBD1 is a possible D gene (5 bases). The CDR3 extends over 15 amino acids. CDR1 is MNHEY and CDR2 is SVGAGI in the germline V gene. V was trimmed by 0 bases and J by 2 bases, leaving 9 bases between them. The CDR3 loop is CASSYSNRYTDTQYF. In DNA form, the CDR3 reads TGTGCCAGCAGTTACTCGAACAGGTACACAGATACGCAGTATTTT.

This clonotype was seen at least ten times. The chain couples TRBV9 to TRBJ1-1; D perhaps matches TRBD1 (5 bases). Trimming shortened V by 3 bases and J by 6 bases, and 12 bases separated the two germline ends. CDR1 is SGDLS, CDR2 YYNGEE, per germline. The CDR3 spans 13 residues. The CDR3 DNA follows: TGTGCCAGCAGCGGTGGGGGGACGGCTGAAGCTTTCTTT. Translation: CASSGGGTAEAFF.